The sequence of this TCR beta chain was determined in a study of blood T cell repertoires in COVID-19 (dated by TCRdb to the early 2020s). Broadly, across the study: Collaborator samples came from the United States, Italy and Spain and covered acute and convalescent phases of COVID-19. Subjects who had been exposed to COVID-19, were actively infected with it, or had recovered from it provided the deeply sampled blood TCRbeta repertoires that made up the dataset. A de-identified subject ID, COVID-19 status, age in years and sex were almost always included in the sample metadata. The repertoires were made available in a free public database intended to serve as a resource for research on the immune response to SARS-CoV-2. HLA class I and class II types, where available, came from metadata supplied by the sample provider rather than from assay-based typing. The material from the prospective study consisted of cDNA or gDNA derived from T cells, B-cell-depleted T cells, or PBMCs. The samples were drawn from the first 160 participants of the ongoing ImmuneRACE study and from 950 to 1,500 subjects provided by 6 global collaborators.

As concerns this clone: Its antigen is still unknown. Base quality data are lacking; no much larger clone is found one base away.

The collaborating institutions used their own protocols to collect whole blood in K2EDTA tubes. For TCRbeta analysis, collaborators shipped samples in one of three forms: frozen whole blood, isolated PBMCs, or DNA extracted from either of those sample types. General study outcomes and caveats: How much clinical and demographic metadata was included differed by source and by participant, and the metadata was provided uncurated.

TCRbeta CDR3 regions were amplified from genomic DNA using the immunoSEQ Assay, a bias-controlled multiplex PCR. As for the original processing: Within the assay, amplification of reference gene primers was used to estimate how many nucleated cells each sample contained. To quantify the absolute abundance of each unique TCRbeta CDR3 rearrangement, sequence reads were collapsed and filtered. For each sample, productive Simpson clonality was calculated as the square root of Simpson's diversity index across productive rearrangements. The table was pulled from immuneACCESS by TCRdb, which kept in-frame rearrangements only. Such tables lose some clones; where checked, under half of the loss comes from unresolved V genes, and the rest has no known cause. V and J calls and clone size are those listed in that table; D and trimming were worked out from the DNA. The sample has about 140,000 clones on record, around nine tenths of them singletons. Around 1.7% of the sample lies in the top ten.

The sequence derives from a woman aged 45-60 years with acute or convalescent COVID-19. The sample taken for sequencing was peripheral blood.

The CDR3 here reads CASSLGGADYTF. The nucleotides are TGTGCCAGCAGTTTGGGTGGGGCGGACTACACCTTC. Recombination joined TRBV12-3 or TRBV12-4 with TRBJ1-2, with TRBD1 as a weak D call on 5 bases. Spanning cysteine to phenylalanine, the CDR3 consists of 12 amino acids. Only the CDR3 DNA stays, 36 bases, in frame from base 1. Relative to germline, V is 3 bases shorter and J is 10 bases shorter, with 12 bases between their ends.